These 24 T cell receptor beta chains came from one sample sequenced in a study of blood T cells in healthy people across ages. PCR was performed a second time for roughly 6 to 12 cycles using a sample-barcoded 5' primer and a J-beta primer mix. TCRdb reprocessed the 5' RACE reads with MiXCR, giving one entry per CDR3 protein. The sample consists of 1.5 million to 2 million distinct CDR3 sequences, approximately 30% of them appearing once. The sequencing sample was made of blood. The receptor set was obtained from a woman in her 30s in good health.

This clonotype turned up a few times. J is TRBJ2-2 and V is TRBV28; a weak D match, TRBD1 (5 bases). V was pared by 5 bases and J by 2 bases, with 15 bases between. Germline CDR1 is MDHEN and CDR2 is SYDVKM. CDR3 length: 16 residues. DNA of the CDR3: TGTGCCAGCAGTCTCCGGACACGTCCCAACACCGGGGAGCTGTTTTTT. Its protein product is CASSLRTRPNTGELFF.

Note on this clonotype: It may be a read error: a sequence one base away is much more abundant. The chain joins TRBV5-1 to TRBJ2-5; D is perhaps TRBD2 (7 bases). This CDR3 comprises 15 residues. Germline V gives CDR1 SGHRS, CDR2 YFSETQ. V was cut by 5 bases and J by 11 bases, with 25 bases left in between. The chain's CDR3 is CASRPSAGANNEQYF. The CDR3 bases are TGCGCCAGCAGGCCCTCTGCGGGGGCCAACAATGAGCAGTACTTC.

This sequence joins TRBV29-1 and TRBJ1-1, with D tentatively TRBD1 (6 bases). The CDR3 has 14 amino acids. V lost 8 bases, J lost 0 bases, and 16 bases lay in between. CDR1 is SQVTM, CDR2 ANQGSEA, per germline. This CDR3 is CSSSGGGVNTEAFF. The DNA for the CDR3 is TGCAGCTCGAGCGGGGGGGGCGTGAACACTGAAGCTTTCTTT.

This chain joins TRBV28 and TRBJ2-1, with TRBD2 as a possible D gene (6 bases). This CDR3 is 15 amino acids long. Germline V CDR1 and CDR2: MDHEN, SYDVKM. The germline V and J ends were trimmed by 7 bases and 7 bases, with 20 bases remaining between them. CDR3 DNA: TGTGCCAGCATCGCGGGGCAGGGTCTTCATAATGAGCAGTTCTTC. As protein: CASIAGQGLHNEQFF.

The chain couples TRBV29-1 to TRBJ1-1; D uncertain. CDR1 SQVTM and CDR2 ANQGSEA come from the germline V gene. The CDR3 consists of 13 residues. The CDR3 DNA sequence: TGCAACGCATCAGGACGGATGAACACTGAAGCTTTCTTT. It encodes CNASGRMNTEAFF. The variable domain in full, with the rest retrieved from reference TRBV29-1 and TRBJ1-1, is SAVISQKPSRDICQRGTSLTIQCQVDSQVTMMFWYRQQPGQSLTLIATANQGSEATYESGFVIDKFPISRPNLTFSTLTVSNMSPEDSSIYLCNASGRMNTEAFFGQGTRLTVV.

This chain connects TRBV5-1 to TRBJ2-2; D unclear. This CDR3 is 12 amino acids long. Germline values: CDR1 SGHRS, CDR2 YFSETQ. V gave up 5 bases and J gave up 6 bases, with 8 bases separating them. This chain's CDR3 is CASRMSSGELFF. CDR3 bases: TGCGCCAGCAGGATGTCCTCCGGGGAGCTGTTTTTT.

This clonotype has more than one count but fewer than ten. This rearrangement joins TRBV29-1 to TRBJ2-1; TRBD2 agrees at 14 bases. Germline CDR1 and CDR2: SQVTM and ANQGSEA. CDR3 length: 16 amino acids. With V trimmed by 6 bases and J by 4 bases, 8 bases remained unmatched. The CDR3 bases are TGCAGCGTCGAGGGACTAGCGGGAGTTTCTTACAATGAGCAGTTCTTC. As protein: CSVEGLAGVSYNEQFF.

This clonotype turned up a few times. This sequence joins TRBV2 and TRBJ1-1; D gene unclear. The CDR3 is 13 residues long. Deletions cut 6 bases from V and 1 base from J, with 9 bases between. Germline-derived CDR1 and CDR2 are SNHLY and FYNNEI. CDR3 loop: CASRHWQNTEAFF. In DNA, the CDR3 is TGTGCCAGCAGACATTGGCAGAACACTGAAGCTTTCTTT.

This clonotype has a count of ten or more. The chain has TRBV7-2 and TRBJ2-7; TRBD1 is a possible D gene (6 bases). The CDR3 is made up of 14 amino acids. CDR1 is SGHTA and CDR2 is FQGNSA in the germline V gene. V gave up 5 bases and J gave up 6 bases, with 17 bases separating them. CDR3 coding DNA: TGTGCCAGCAGCGTCTACAGGGTAGGGGGCGAGCAGTACTTC. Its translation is CASSVYRVGGEQYF.

The CDR3 bases are TGTGCCAGCAGCTGGGGACTAGCGGGGGGGCGAGAGACCCAGTACTTC. It is translated as CASSWGLAGGRETQYF. The J gene is TRBJ2-7, the V gene TRBV7-2, with 16 bases fitting TRBD2. With the DNA end fitting TRBJ2-5 better, the J assignment may be wrong. CDR1 and CDR2 (germline): SGHTA, FQGNSA. CDR3 length equals 16 residues.

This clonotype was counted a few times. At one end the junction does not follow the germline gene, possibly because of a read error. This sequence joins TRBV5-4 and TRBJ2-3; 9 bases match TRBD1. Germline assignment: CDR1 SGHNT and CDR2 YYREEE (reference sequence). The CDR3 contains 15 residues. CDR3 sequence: CASSLDRGQTGEQYF. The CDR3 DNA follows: TGTGCTAGCAGCTTGGACAGGGGACAGACGGGGGAGCAGTATTTT. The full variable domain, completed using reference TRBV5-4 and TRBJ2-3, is ETGVTQSPTHLIKTRGQQVTLRCSSQSGHNTVSWYQQALGQGPQFIFQYYREEENGRGNFPPRFSGLQFPNYSSELNVNALELDDSALYLCASSLDRGQTGEQYFGPGTRLTVL.

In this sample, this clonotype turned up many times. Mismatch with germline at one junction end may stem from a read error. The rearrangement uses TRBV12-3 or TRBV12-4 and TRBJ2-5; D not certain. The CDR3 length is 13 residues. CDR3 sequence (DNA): TGTGCCAGCAGCTTAGGAGACCAAGAGACCCAGTACTTC. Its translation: CASSLGDQETQYF.

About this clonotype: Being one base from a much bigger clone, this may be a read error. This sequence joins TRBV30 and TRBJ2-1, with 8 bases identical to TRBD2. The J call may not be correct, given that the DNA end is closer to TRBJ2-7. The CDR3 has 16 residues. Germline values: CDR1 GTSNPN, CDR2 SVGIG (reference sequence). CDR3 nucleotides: TGTGCCTGGAGTCCAAGAGCGGGAGCCCCCTACAATGAGCAGTACTTC. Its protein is CAWSPRAGAPYNEQYF.

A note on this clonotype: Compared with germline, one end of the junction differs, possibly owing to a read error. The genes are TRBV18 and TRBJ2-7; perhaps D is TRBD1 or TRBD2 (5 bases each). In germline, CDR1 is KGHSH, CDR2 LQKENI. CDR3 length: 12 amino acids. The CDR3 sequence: CACSLRDDEQYF. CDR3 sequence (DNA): TGTGCCTGCTCACTCCGGGACGACGAGCAGTACTTC.

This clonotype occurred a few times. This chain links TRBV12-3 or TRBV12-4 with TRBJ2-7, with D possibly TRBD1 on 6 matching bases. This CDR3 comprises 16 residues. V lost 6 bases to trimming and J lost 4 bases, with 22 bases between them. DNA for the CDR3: TGTGCCAGCAGCGCCGACAGGTCTCCTAATTGGTACGAGCAGTACTTC. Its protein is CASSADRSPNWYEQYF.

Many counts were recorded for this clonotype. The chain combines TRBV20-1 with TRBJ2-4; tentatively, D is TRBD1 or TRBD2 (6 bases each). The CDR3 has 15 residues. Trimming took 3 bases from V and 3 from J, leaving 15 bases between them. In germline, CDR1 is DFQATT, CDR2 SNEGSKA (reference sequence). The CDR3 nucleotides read TGCAGTGCTAGGGTACCGGGGGCAGGCAAAAACATTCAGTACTTC. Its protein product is CSARVPGAGKNIQYF.

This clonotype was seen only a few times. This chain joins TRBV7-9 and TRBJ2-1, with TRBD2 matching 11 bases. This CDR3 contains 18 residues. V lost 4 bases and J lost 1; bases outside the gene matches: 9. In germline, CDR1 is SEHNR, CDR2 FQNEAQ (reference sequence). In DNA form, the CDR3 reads TGTGCCAGCAGCTCCCCGTCGACTAGCGGGATTTCCTACAATGAGCAGTTCTTC. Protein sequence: CASSSPSTSGISYNEQFF.

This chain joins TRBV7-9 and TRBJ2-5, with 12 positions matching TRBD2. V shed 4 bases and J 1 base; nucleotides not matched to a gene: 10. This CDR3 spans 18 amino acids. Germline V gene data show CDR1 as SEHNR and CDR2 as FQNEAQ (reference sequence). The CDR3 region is CASSSPMGTSGSQETQYF. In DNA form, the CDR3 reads TGTGCCAGCAGCTCACCCATGGGGACTAGCGGGTCCCAAGAGACCCAGTACTTC.

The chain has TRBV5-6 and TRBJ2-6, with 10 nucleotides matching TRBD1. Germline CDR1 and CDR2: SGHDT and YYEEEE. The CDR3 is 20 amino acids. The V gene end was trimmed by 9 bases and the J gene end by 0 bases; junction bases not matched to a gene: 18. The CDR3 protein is CANRVGGGTGDLSGANVLTF. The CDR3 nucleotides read TGTGCCAACAGGGTGGGTGGAGGGACAGGGGATCTCTCTGGGGCCAACGTCCTGACTTTC.

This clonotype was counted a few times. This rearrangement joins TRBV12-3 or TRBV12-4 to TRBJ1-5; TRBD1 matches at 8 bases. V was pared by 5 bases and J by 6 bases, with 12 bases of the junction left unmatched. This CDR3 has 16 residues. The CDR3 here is CASSPSLRGPGQPQHF. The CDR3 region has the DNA TGTGCCAGCAGTCCTTCTCTCAGGGGGCCGGGTCAGCCCCAGCATTTT.

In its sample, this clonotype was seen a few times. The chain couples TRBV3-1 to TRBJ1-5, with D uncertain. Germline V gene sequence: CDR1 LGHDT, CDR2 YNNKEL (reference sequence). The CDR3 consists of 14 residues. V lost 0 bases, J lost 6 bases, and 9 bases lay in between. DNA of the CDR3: TGTGCCAGCAGCCAAGATTTATCCGGTCAGCCCCAGCATTTT. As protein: CASSQDLSGQPQHF.

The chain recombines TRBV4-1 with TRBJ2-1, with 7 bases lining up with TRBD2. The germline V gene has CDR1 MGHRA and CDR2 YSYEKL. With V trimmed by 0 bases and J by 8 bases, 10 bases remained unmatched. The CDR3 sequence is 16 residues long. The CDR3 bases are TGCGCCAGCAGCCAAGAGTGGCGGGGGATGAGGGATGAGCAGTTCTTC. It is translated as CASSQEWRGMRDEQFF.

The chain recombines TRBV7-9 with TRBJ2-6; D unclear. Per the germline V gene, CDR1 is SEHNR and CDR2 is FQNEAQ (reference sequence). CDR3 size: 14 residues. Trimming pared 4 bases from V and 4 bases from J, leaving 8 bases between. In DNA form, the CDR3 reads TGTGCCAGCAGCTCGTTAACCGGGGCCAACGTCCTGACTTTC. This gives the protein CASSSLTGANVLTF. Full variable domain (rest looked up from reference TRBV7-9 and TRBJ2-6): DTGVSQNPRHKITKRGQNVTFRCDPISEHNRLYWYRQTLGQGPEFLTYFQNEAQLEKSRLLSDRFSAERPKGSFSTLEIQRTEQGDSAMYLCASSSLTGANVLTFGAGSRLTVL.

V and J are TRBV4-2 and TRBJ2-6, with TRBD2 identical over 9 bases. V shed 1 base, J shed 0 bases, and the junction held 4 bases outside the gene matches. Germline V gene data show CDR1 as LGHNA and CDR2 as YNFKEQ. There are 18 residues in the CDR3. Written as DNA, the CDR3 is TGTGCCAGCAGCCAAGGCCTAGCGGGGCGCTCTGGGGCCAACGTCCTGACTTTC. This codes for CASSQGLAGRSGANVLTF.